The 3 T cell receptor beta chains below come from one sample, sequenced in a study of CD8 T cells in ankylosing spondylitis. For these TCRs, the target antigens are not known. Using its own MiXCR run on the 5' RACE reads, TCRdb lists one record per CDR3 protein. The table has 650,000 to 800,000 distinct CDR3 sequences, roughly 20% seen once. Whole-study results and caveats: The study identified a TCR beta motif of several highly homologous variants that appeared characteristic of ankylosing spondylitis blood.

The sample comprised blood, either unsorted or a sorted T cell fraction (not recorded which). These receptors originate from a male donor with ankylosing spondylitis.

This clonotype was counted a few times. J is TRBJ2-1 and V is TRBV9; D unclear. CDR3 length: 15 residues. V lost 2 bases, J lost 0 bases, and 9 bases lay in between. The V gene's germline CDR1 is SGDLS and CDR2 YYNGEE. CDR3 loop: CASSVMGNSYNEQFF. CDR3 in DNA: TGTGCCAGCAGCGTCATGGGTAACTCCTACAATGAGCAGTTCTTC.

This sequence joins TRBV29-1 and TRBJ2-3; D ambiguous. The germline V and J ends were trimmed by 4 bases and 2 bases, with 7 bases remaining between them. The CDR3 runs 12 residues. Germline CDR1 is SQVTM and CDR2 is ANQGSEA. This chain's CDR3 is CSVGWDTDTQYF. CDR3 bases: TGCAGCGTTGGATGGGACACAGATACGCAGTATTTT.

The chain's CDR3 is CASSPYPQDKEETQYF. For the CDR3, the DNA is TGTGCCAGCAGCCCGTACCCCCAGGACAAGGAAGAGACCCAGTACTTC. The J gene is TRBJ2-5, the V gene TRBV11-2; maybe TRBD1 (5 bases). The ends were cut back, 5 bases at V and 3 bases at J, with 19 bases in the middle. The CDR3 is 16 amino acids. The germline V gene encodes CDR1 SGHAT and CDR2 FQNNGV. Full variable domain (remainder filled in from reference TRBV11-2 and TRBJ2-5): EAGVAQSPRYKIIEKRQSVAFWCNPISGHATLYWYQQILGQGPKLLIQFQNNGVVDDSQLPKDRFSAERLKGVDSTLKIQPAKLEDSAVYLCASSPYPQDKEETQYFGPGTRLLVL.